This T cell receptor beta chain was retrieved from a study of T cells in Graves' hyperthyroidism and ophthalmopathy. The study's findings and limits: Patients with ophthalmopathy were separated from those with stable hyperthyroidism by a 13 V-J model.

About this clonotype: Its specificity is unknown.

It was RNA transcripts that yielded the amplified TCR beta CDR3 regions. RT-PCR in the first round (using the HTBI primer set) targeted the TCR CDR3. One entry per CDR3 protein, called by TCRdb with MiXCR from the multiplex PCR reads. The profile covers roughly 500,000 distinct CDR3 sequences, with 46% appearing a single time and 44% taken by the ten largest. Germline V CDR1 and CDR2: MDHEN, SYDVKM. This CDR3 has 13 amino acids. Trimming took 4 bases from V and 8 from J, leaving 11 bases between them. The TCR comes from an adult woman with Graves' disease, either hyperthyroidism or ophthalmopathy (not recorded which). The sequenced sample consisted of peripheral blood or thyroid tissue (not recorded which). V gene TRBV28 combines with J gene TRBJ1-4, with no clear D. In DNA, the CDR3 is TGTGCCAGCAGTTCGGTAAGGGTGGAAAAACTGTTTTTT. Its translation: CASSSVRVEKLFF.